This record covers a single T cell receptor (beta chain). The antigen remains undetermined. This CDR3 region has 14 residues. Trimming took 1 base from V and 8 from J, leaving 15 bases between them. The V gene's germline CDR1 is SGHNT and CDR2 YYREEE (reference sequence). 60 Vbeta and 13 Jbeta primers were used in PCR. Sequenced by immunoSEQ multiplex PCR; TCRdb stores in-frame clones only, minus some. The profile shows about 120,000 clones, 67% of them singletons. These data are taken from a study of cytomegalovirus exposure and HLA in healthy donors. Study-wide findings and caveats: Accurate prediction of most subjects' HLA-A and HLA-B alleles from TCR beta sequences was reported. Overall, approximately 150 TCR beta chains were annotated as cytomegalovirus-associated.

Nominally healthy donors were sampled, though unrecorded immune exposures were likely. The rearrangement joins TRBV5-4 to TRBJ1-1; no clear D gene. Sequencing used PBMCs. This clonotype was obtained from a man aged 18 to 29 in good health and CMV-seropositive. This CDR3 reads CASSLTTSGEEAFF. The CDR3 nucleotides are TGTGCCAGCAGCTTGACCACCTCCGGGGAAGAAGCTTTCTTT. The variable domain in full, with the rest retrieved from reference TRBV5-4 and TRBJ1-1, is ETGVTQSPTHLIKTRGQQVTLRCSSQSGHNTVSWYQQALGQGPQFIFQYYREEENGRGNFPPRFSGLQFPNYSSELNVNALELDDSALYLCASSLTTSGEEAFFGQGTRLTVV.